This TCR beta chain originates from a study of technical replicates of blood from several donors. Clones were sequenced by immunoSEQ multiplex PCR, and TCRdb holds only the in-frame ones, with some missing. The sample holds some 87,000 clones; approximately 97% are singletons and the top ten take 0.15% to 0.2%. There are 16 residues in the CDR3. CDR1 is LNHDA, CDR2 SQIVND, per germline (reference sequence). V gave up 5 bases and J gave up 7 bases, with 23 bases separating them. Source material: T cells isolated from PBMCs. This TCR came from a human donor in good health. This sequence joins TRBV19 and TRBJ1-2, with D maybe TRBD1 (6 bases). For the CDR3, the DNA is TGTGCCAGTAGTCCACAGGGCGGGGGGCCGTTTAGTGGCTACACCTTC. This sequence encodes CASSPQGGGPFSGYTF.